The 20 T cell receptor beta chains in this list originate from one sample, sequenced in a study of blood T cell repertoires in COVID-19. Using immunoSEQ multiplex PCR, the repertoire was profiled, and TCRdb retains in-frame clones only, with some absent. Here the sample spans 180,000 or so clones, around 86% being singletons. Sequenced: peripheral blood. All receptors come from a man aged 18 to 29 with acute or convalescent COVID-19.

The rearrangement joins TRBV11-2 to TRBJ2-5; D might be TRBD1 (5 bases). The germline V gene encodes CDR1 SGHAT and CDR2 FQNNGV. Trimming cost V 0 bases and J 4 bases, with 9 bases left between them. The CDR3 has 14 amino acids. The CDR3: CASSLEQGSETQYF. The CDR3 region has the DNA TGTGCCAGCAGCTTAGAGCAGGGTTCAGAGACCCAGTACTTC.

This chain connects TRBV5-4 to TRBJ1-2; D remains unclear. Trimming shortened V by 4 bases and J by 4 bases, and 17 bases separated the two germline ends. CDR3 length: 15 amino acids. Germline V gene lookup returns CDR1 SGHNT and CDR2 YYREEE (reference sequence). The CDR3 region is CASSGVEGNLYGYTF. The CDR3 DNA reads TGTGCCAGCAGCGGGGTGGAGGGTAACCTCTATGGCTACACCTTC.

The chain couples TRBV3-1 (or the pseudogene TRBV3-2) to TRBJ2-1; 8 positions match TRBD2. The CDR3 consists of 15 residues. V was pared by 7 bases and J by 3 bases, with 8 bases of the junction left unmatched. CDR1 is LGHDT, CDR2 YNNKEL, per germline (reference sequence). CDR3 amino acids: CASKKGLAGYNEQFF. The CDR3 DNA reads as TGTGCCAGCAAGAAGGGGCTAGCGGGCTACAATGAGCAGTTCTTC.

This sequence joins TRBV4-1 and TRBJ2-7, with D tentatively TRBD1 (5 bases). The CDR3 runs 15 residues. Germline V gives CDR1 MGHRA, CDR2 YSYEKL. The V and J ends lost 0 bases and 3 bases respectively, with 12 bases between them. CDR3: CASSQDRVGDYEQYV. The CDR3 coding sequence is TGCGCCAGCAGCCAAGATCGGGTAGGGGACTACGAGCAGTACGTC.

The genes are TRBV7-9 and TRBJ2-5, with D possibly being TRBD1 (5 bases). The V end was cut by 5 bases, the J end by 5 bases, with 21 bases between. Germline loops: CDR1 SEHNR, CDR2 FQNEAQ (reference sequence). The CDR3 contains 16 residues. CDR3 sequence reads: CASSPRQSRSQETQYF. DNA for the CDR3: TGTGCCAGCAGCCCCCGACAGTCTCGATCCCAGGAGACCCAGTACTTC. Combining the CDR3 with reference TRBV7-9 and TRBJ2-5 gives the whole variable domain DTGVSQNPRHKITKRGQNVTFRCDPISEHNRLYWYRQTLGQGPEFLTYFQNEAQLEKSRLLSDRFSAERPKGSFSTLEIQRTEQGDSAMYLCASSPRQSRSQETQYFGPGTRLLVL.

The chain has TRBV7-2 and TRBJ2-5; possible D gene TRBD1, 6 bases. Trimming removed 6 bases from V and 1 base from J, with 15 bases in between. Germline V gene sequence: CDR1 SGHTA, CDR2 FQGNSA. The CDR3 totals 15 residues. CDR3: CASRTTGTPQETQYF. CDR3 DNA sequence: TGTGCCAGCAGGACGACCGGGACACCCCAAGAGACCCAGTACTTC.

This chain uses TRBV30 with TRBJ1-1; D ambiguous. The germline V and J ends were trimmed by 5 bases and 3 bases, with 4 bases remaining between them. Germline V gene data show CDR1 as GTSNPN and CDR2 as SVGIG (reference sequence). The CDR3 is made up of 10 amino acids. CDR3 DNA sequence: TGTGCCTGGTCGTACACTGAAGCTTTCTTT. Its translation: CAWSYTEAFF.

This chain connects TRBV7-2 to TRBJ2-3, with D maybe TRBD2 (6 bases). V lost 3 bases and J 4 bases, leaving 17 bases between the germline ends. The CDR3 has 16 residues. The V gene's germline CDR1 is SGHTA and CDR2 FQGNSA. DNA for the CDR3: TGTGCCAGCAGCTTCGGCGGGGCTAGCTGGGCAGATACGCAGTATTTT. Protein: CASSFGGASWADTQYF.

Only one count was recorded for this clone. This chain links TRBV7-9 with TRBJ1-1; 9 positions match TRBD1. The CDR3 totals 13 residues. V dropped 4 bases and J dropped 8; count of bases not matched to a gene: 5. The germline gives CDR1 SEHNR, CDR2 FQNEAQ (reference sequence). The CDR3 region is CASSSRDREEAFF. The CDR3 DNA is TGTGCCAGCAGCTCGAGGGACAGGGAAGAAGCTTTCTTT.

The rearrangement links TRBV6-1 to TRBJ2-2; D might be TRBD1 (6 bases). The V and J ends lost 2 bases and 2 bases respectively, with 15 bases between them. The CDR3 is 17 amino acids. Germline V gene sequence: CDR1 MNHNS, CDR2 SASEGT. This CDR3 reads CASSEFSDSKNTGELFF. The CDR3 nucleotides read TGTGCCAGCAGTGAATTCTCGGACAGTAAAAACACCGGGGAGCTGTTTTTT.

The V call is TRBV6-5, the J call TRBJ2-3; weak D call: TRBD2 (6 bases). V was trimmed by 7 bases and J by 1 base, leaving 15 bases between them. The CDR3 sequence is 15 residues long. Germline CDR1 MNHEY, CDR2 SVGAGI. DNA of the CDR3: TGTGCCAGCACTCCACTCGGGGGTGGCACAGATACGCAGTATTTT. Amino acid sequence: CASTPLGGGTDTQYF.

In its sample, this clone was seen a few times. The J gene is TRBJ1-1, the V gene TRBV11-2; D ambiguous. Trimming took 0 bases from V and 1 from J, leaving 6 bases between them. From germline, CDR1 is SGHAT and CDR2 FQNNGV. The CDR3 consists of 14 residues. CDR3 coding DNA: TGTGCCAGCAGCTTAGATCATTGGAACACTGAAGCTTTCTTT. It yields the protein CASSLDHWNTEAFF.

This clone has just one count. The chain carries TRBV30 and TRBJ1-1, with a tentative D call TRBD1 (6 bases). Trimming pared 5 bases from V and 2 bases from J, leaving 12 bases between. Germline CDR1 is GTSNPN and CDR2 is SVGIG (reference sequence). The CDR3 sequence is 13 residues long. The CDR3 coding sequence is TGTGCCTGGCACCTACAGGGAAACACTGAAGCTTTCTTT. Translation: CAWHLQGNTEAFF. Using reference TRBV30 and TRBJ1-1 for the parts outside the CDR3, the full variable domain is SQTIHQWPATLVQPVGSPLSLECTVEGTSNPNLYWYRQAAGRGLQLLFYSVGIGQISSEVPQNLSASRPQDRQFILSSKKLLLSDSGFYLCAWHLQGNTEAFFGQGTRLTVV.

This clone has a handful of counts. The same CDR3 can be traced to other DNA sequences in this sample. V usage is TRBV2 and J usage is TRBJ1-2; D is perhaps TRBD1 (6 bases). CDR3 length equals 13 residues. The V gene's germline CDR1 is SNHLY and CDR2 FYNNEI. V dropped 1 base and J dropped 3 bases, with 6 bases sitting between them. The CDR3 loop reads CASSEEGDYGYTF. CDR3 DNA: TGTGCCAGCAGTGAAGAGGGGGACTATGGCTACACCTTC.

J is TRBJ2-3 and V is TRBV6-5; TRBD1 might be the D (6 bases). This CDR3 has 14 residues. CDR1 MNHEY and CDR2 SVGAGI come from the germline V gene. The germline V and J ends were trimmed by 2 bases and 5 bases, with 11 bases remaining between them. DNA for the CDR3: TGTGCCAGCAGTTACAGGGGGATAAGAGATACGCAGTATTTT. Translation gives CASSYRGIRDTQYF.

V usage is TRBV6-4 and J usage is TRBJ2-3; TRBD1 is a possible D gene (6 bases). CDR1 is MRHNA, CDR2 SNTAGT, per germline. The CDR3 contains 14 residues. V was clipped by 3 bases and J by 6 bases, with 13 bases between them. In DNA, the CDR3 is TGTGCCAGCAGTGAACAGGGTTCAGCGGATACGCAGTATTTT. Protein sequence: CASSEQGSADTQYF.

The chain recombines TRBV12-5 with TRBJ1-1, with 9 bases that match TRBD1. Germline trimming cut 4 bases from V and 1 base from J; bases unmatched to any gene: 13. The CDR3 is 18 amino acids. CDR1 and CDR2 from the germline V gene are LGHNT and FRNRAP. The CDR3 DNA follows: TGTGCTAGTGGTTGGCCACCGGGACAGGGTTGGACGAACACTGAAGCTTTCTTT. This codes for CASGWPPGQGWTNTEAFF. The complete variable domain, with remaining parts taken from reference TRBV12-5 and TRBJ1-1, reads DARVTQTPRHKVTEMGQEVTMRCQPILGHNTVFWYRQTMMQGLELLAYFRNRAPLDDSGMPKDRFSAEMPDATLATLKIQPSEPRDSAVYFCASGWPPGQGWTNTEAFFGQGTRLTVV.

This clone has just one count. This rearrangement joins TRBV18 to TRBJ2-5, with TRBD1 as a possible D gene (5 bases). Trimming took off 4 bases at V and 2 bases at J, with 8 bases between the two ends. The CDR3 sequence is 13 residues long. Germline-derived CDR1 and CDR2 are KGHSH and LQKENI. Here the CDR3 DNA reads TGTGCCAGCTCACGTCAGGGTCAAGAGACCCAGTACTTC. This gives the protein CASSRQGQETQYF.

This chain joins TRBV7-3 and TRBJ2-7; possibly TRBD2 for D (6 bases). CDR1 SGHTA and CDR2 FQGTGA come from the germline V gene. CDR3 size: 13 residues. V lost 5 bases and J lost 5, with 13 bases in between. The chain's CDR3 is CASSRSGVHEQYF. CDR3 nucleotide sequence: TGTGCCAGCAGCCGTTCGGGGGTCCACGAGCAGTACTTC.

The V call is TRBV27, the J call TRBJ2-3; 14 bases match TRBD2. Germline lookup yields CDR1 MNHEY and CDR2 SMNVEV (reference sequence). V lost 0 bases to trimming and J lost 7 bases; unmatched junction nucleotides: 6. The CDR3 covers 17 residues. Written as DNA, the CDR3 is TGTGCCAGCAGTTTATCTGGACTAGCGGGGGGCATCTATACGCAGTATTTT. Its protein is CASSLSGLAGGIYTQYF.